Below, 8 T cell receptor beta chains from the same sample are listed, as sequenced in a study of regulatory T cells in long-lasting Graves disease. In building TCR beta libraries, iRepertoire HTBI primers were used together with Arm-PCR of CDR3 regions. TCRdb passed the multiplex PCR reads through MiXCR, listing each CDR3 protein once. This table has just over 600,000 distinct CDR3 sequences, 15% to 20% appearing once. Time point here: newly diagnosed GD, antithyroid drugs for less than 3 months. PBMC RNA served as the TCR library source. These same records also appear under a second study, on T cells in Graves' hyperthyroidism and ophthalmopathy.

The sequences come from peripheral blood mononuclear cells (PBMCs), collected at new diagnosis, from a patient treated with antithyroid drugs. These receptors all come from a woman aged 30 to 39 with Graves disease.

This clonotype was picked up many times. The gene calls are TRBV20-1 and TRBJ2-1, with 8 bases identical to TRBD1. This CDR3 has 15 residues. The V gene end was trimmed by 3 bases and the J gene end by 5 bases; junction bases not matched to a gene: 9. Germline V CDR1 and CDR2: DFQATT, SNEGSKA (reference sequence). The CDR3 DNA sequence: TGCAGTGCTAGCCGGGACAGGTGGCTAGACAATGAGCAGTTCTTC. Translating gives CSASRDRWLDNEQFF.

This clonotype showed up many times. CDR3 in amino acids: CASRNLGSNEKLFF. The DNA of the CDR3 is TGTGCCAGCAGGAACCTCGGGAGTAATGAAAAACTGTTTTTT. The genes are TRBV6-1 and TRBJ1-4, with D unresolved. V lost 6 bases and J 4 bases, leaving 12 bases between the germline ends. The CDR3 consists of 14 residues. Per the germline V gene, CDR1 is MNHNS and CDR2 is SASEGT.

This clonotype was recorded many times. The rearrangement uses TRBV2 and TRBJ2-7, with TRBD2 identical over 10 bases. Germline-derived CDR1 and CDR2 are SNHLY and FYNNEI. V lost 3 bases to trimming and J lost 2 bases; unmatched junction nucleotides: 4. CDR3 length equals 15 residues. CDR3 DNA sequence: TGTGCCAGCAGTGAGGGACTAGCGAGGGCCTACGAGCAGTACTTC. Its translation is CASSEGLARAYEQYF.

CDR3 sequence (DNA): TGTGCCAGTAGGCCTTGGGACAGCAACTATGGCTACACCTTC. It is translated as CASRPWDSNYGYTF. V usage is TRBV19 and J usage is TRBJ1-2, with TRBD1 matching 7 bases. CDR1 and CDR2 from the germline V gene are LNHDA and SQIVND (reference sequence). This CDR3 contains 14 residues. After removal of 6 bases from V and 2 bases from J, the junction contained 6 bases not matched to a gene.

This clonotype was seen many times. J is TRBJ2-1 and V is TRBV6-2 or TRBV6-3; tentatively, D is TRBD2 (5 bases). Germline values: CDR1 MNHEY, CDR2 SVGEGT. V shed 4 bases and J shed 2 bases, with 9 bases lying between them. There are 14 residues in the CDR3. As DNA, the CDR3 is TGTGCCAGCAGTTGGGTCGGGGCCTACAATGAGCAGTTCTTC. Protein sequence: CASSWVGAYNEQFF.

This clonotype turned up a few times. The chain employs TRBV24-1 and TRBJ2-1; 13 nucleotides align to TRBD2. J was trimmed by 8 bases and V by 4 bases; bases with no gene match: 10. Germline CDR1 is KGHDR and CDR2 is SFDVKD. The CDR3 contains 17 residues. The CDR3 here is CATSDSILAGGPHEQFF. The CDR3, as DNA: TGTGCCACCAGTGACTCCATACTAGCGGGAGGGCCCCATGAGCAGTTCTTC.

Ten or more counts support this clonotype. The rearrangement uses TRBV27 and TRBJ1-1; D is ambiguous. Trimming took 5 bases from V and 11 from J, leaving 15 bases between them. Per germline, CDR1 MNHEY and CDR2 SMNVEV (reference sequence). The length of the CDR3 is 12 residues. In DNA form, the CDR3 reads TGTGCCAGCAGTAGGGCAGGCGCGGGGGCTTTCTTT. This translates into CASSRAGAGAFF.

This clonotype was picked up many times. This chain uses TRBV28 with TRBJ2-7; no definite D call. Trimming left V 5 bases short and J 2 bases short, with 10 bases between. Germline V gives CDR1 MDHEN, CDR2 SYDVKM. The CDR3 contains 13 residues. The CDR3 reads CASSPNGPYEQYF. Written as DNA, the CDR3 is TGTGCCAGCAGTCCAAATGGTCCCTACGAGCAGTACTTC. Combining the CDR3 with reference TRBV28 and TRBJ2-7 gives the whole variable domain DVKVTQSSRYLVKRTGEKVFLECVQDMDHENMFWYRQDPGLGLRLIYFSYDVKMKEKGDIPEGYSVSREKKERFSLILESASTNQTSMYLCASSPNGPYEQYFGPGTRLTVT.